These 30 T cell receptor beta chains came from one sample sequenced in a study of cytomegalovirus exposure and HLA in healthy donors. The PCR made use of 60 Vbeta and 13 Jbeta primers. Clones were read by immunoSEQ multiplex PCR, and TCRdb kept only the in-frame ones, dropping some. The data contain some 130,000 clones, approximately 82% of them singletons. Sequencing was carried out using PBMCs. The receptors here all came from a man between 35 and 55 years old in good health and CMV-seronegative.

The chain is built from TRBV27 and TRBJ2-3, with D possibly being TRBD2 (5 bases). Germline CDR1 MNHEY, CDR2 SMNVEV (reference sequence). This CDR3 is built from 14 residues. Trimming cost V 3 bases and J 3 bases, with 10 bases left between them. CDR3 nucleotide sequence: TGTGCCAGCAGTTTCCTGGGCGGGACAGATACGCAGTATTTT. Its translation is CASSFLGGTDTQYF.

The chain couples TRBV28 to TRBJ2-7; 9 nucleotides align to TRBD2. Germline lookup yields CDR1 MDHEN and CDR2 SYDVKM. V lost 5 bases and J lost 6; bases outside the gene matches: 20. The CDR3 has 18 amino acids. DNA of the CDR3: TGTGCCAGCAGTCAAATCTCGGGCATAGCGGGAGTAATAGCCGAGCAGTACTTC. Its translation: CASSQISGIAGVIAEQYF.

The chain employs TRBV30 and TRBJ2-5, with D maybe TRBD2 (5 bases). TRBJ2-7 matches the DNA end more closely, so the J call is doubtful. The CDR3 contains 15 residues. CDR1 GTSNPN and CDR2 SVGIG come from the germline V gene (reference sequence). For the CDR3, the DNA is TGTGCCTGGAGTTTACTCAGGAGGAGTTGGAACGAGCAGTACTTC. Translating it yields CAWSLLRRSWNEQYF.

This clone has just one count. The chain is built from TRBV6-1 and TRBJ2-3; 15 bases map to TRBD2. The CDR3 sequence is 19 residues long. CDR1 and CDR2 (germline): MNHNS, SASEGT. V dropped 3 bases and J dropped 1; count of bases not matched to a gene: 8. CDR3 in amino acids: CASSDPGTSGGQGTDTQYF. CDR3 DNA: TGTGCCAGCAGTGACCCCGGGACTAGCGGGGGGCAGGGCACAGATACGCAGTATTTT.

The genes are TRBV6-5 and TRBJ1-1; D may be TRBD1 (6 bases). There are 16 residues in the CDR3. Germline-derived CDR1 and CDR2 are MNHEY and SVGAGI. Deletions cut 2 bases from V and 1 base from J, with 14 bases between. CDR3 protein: CASSYGDTAWNTEAFF. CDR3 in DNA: TGTGCCAGCAGTTACGGGGACACCGCCTGGAACACTGAAGCTTTCTTT.

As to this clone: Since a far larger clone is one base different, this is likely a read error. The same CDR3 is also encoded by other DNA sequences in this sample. CDR3 in amino acids: CASSPYRVAYEQYF. The CDR3 DNA follows: TGTGCCAGCAGCCCCTACAGGGTAGCCTACGAGCAGTACTTC. The chain recombines TRBV27 with TRBJ2-7, with D perhaps TRBD1 (6 bases). The CDR3 spans 14 residues. Germline lookup yields CDR1 MNHEY and CDR2 SMNVEV (reference sequence). V lost 6 bases, J lost 2 bases, and 14 bases lay in between.

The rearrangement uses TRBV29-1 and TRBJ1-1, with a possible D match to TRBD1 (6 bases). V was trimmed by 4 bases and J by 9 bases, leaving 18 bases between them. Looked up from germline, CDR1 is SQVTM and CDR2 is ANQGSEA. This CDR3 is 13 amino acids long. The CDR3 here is CSVGDLQGGKAFF. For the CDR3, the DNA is TGCAGCGTTGGTGATCTACAGGGAGGGAAAGCTTTCTTT.

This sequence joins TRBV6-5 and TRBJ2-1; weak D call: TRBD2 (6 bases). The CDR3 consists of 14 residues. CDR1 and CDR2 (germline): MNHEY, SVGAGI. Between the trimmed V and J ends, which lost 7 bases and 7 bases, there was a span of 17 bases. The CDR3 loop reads CASMGGVGGNEQFF. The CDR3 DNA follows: TGTGCCAGCATGGGCGGTGTTGGGGGGAATGAGCAGTTCTTC.

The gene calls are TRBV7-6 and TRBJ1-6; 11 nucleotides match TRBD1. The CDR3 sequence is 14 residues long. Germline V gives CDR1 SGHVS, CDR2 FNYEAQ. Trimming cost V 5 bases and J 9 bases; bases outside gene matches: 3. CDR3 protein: CASSPGQGASPLHF. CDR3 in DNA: TGTGCCAGCAGCCCAGGACAGGGGGCTTCACCCCTCCACTTT.

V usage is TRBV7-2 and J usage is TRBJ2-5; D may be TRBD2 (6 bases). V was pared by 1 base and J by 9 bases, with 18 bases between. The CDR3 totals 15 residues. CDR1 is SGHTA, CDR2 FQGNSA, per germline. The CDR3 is CASSLDGSSVMAQYF. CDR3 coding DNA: TGTGCCAGCAGCTTAGACGGGAGTAGCGTTATGGCCCAGTACTTC.

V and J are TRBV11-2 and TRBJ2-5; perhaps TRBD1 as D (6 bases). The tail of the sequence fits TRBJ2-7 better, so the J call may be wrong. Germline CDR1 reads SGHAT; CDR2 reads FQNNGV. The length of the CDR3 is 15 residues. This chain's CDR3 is CASSLSAGATYEQYF. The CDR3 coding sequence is TGTGCCAGCAGCTTATCGGCAGGGGCTACCTACGAGCAGTACTTC.

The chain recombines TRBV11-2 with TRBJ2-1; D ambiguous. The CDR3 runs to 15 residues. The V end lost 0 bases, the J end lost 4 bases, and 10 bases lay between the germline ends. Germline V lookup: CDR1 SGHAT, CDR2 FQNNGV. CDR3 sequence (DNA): TGTGCCAGCAGCTTAGATCGGTTCTCGTACAATGAGCAGTTCTTC. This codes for CASSLDRFSYNEQFF.

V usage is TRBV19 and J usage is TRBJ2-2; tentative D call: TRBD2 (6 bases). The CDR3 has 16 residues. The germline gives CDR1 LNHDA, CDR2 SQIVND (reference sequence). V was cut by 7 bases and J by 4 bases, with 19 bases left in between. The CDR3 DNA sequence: TGTGCCAGTACCTCAGGAGGGTACTGGGGCACCGGGGAGCTGTTTTTT. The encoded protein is CASTSGGYWGTGELFF.

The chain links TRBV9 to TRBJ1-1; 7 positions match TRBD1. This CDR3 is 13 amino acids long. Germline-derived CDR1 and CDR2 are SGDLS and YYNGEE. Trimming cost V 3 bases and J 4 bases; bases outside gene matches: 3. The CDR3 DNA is TGTGCCAGCAGCGGGGACAGCGGCACTGAAGCTTTCTTT. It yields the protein CASSGDSGTEAFF.

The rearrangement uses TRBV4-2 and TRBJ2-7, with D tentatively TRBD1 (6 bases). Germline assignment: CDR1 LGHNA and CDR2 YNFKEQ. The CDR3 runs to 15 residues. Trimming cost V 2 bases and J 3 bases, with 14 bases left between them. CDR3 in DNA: TGTGCCAGCAGCCAAAATAACAGGGACGGCTACGAGCAGTACTTC. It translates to CASSQNNRDGYEQYF.

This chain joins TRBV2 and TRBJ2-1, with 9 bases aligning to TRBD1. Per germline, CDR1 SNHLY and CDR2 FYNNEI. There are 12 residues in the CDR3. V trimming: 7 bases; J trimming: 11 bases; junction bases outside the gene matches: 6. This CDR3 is CASTRDRDKQFF. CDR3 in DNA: TGTGCCAGCACCAGGGACAGGGACAAGCAGTTCTTC.

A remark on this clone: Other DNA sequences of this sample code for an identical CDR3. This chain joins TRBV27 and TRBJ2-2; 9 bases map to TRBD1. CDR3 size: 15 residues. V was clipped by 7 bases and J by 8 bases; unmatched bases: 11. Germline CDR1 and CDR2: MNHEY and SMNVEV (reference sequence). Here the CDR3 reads CASTLTGGAGGELFF. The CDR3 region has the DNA TGTGCCAGCACGCTAACAGGGGGCGCAGGAGGGGAGCTGTTTTTT.

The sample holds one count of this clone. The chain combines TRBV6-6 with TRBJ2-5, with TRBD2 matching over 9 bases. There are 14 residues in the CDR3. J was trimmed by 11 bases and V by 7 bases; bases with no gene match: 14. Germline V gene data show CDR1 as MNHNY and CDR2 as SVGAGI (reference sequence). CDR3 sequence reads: CASKGGLAGIAQYF. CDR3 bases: TGTGCCAGCAAAGGAGGGCTAGCGGGAATCGCGCAGTACTTC.

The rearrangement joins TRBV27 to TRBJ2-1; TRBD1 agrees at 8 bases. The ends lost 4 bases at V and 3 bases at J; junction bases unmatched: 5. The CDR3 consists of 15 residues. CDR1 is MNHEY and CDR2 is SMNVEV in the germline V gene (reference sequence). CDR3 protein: CASSSQGASYNEQFF. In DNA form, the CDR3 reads TGTGCCAGCAGTTCTCAGGGGGCGAGCTACAATGAGCAGTTCTTC.

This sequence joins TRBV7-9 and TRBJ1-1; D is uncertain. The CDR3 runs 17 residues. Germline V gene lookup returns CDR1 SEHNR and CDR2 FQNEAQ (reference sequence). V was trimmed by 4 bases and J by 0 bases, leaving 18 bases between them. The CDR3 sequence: CASSSTLAGRMNTEAFF. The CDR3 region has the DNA TGTGCCAGCAGCTCGACGTTGGCAGGCCGCATGAACACTGAAGCTTTCTTT.

The CDR3 spells CATSRLPGQYNSPLHF. For the CDR3, the DNA is TGTGCCACCAGCAGGCTACCGGGACAGTATAATTCACCCCTCCACTTT. This chain connects TRBV15 to TRBJ1-6; 7 nucleotides align to TRBD1. This CDR3 is built from 16 residues. The V gene end was trimmed by 3 bases and the J gene end by 4 bases; junction bases not matched to a gene: 6. Germline-derived CDR1 and CDR2 are LNHNV and YYDKDF (reference sequence).

CDR3 residues: CASSRESGTEAFF. In nucleotides, the CDR3 is TGTGCCAGCAGCCGAGAGAGCGGCACTGAAGCTTTCTTT. The chain uses TRBV5-4 and TRBJ1-1; D call uncertain. This CDR3 region has 13 residues. V gave up 4 bases and J gave up 4 bases, with 11 bases separating them. Germline-derived CDR1 and CDR2 are SGHNT and YYREEE (reference sequence).

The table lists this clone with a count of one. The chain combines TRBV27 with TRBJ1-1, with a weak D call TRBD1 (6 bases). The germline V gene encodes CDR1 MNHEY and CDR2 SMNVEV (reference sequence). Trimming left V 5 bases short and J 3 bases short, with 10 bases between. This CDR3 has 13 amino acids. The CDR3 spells CASSTTGYTEAFF. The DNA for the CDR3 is TGTGCCAGCAGTACTACAGGGTACACTGAAGCTTTCTTT.

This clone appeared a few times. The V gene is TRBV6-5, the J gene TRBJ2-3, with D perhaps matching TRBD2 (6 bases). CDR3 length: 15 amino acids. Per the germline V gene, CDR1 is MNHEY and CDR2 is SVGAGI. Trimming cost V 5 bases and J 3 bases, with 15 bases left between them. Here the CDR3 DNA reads TGTGCCAGCAGTGTCGGCGGGATCACGACAGATACGCAGTATTTT. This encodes CASSVGGITTDTQYF.

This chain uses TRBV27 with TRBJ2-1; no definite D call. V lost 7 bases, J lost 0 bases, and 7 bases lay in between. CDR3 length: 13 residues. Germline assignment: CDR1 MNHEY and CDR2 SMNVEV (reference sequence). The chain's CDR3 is CASTSNSYNEQFF. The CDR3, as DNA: TGTGCCAGCACCTCTAACTCCTACAATGAGCAGTTCTTC.

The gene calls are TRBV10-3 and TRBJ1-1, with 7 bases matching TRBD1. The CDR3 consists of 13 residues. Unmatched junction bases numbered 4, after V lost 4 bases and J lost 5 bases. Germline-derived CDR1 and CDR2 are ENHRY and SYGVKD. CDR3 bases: TGTGCCATCAGTGCCAACAGGGGTACTGAAGCTTTCTTT. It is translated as CAISANRGTEAFF.

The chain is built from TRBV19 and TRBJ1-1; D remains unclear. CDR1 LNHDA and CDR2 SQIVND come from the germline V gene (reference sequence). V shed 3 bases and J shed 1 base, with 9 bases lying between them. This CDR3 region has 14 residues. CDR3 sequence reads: CASSMVAENTEAFF. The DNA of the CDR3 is TGTGCCAGTAGTATGGTGGCGGAGAACACTGAAGCTTTCTTT. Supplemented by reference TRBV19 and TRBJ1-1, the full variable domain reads DGGITQSPKYLFRKEGQNVTLSCEQNLNHDAMYWYRQDPGQGLRLIYYSQIVNDFQKGDIAEGYSVSREKKESFPLTVTSAQKNPTAFYLCASSMVAENTEAFFGQGTRLTVV.

The CDR3 reads CASSVHFEIMRNQPQHF. CDR3 bases: TGTGCCAGCAGTGTCCACTTTGAGATTATGCGGAATCAGCCCCAGCATTTT. The chain uses TRBV2 and TRBJ1-5; D is uncertain. The germline V gene has CDR1 SNHLY and CDR2 FYNNEI. The CDR3 sequence is 17 residues long. The ends were cut back, 4 bases at V and 4 bases at J, with 20 bases in the middle.

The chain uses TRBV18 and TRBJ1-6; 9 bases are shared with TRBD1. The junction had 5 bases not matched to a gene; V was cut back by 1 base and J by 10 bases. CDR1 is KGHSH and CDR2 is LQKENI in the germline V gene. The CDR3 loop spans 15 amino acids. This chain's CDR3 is CASSPRTGEGSPLHF. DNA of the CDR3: TGTGCCAGCTCACCACGGACAGGGGAGGGATCACCCCTCCACTTT.

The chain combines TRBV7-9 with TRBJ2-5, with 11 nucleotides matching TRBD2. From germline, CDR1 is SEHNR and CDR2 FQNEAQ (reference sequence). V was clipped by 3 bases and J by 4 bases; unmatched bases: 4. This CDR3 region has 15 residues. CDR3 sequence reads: CASSFTSGRVETQYF. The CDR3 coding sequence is TGTGCCAGCAGCTTCACTAGCGGGAGAGTAGAGACCCAGTACTTC.